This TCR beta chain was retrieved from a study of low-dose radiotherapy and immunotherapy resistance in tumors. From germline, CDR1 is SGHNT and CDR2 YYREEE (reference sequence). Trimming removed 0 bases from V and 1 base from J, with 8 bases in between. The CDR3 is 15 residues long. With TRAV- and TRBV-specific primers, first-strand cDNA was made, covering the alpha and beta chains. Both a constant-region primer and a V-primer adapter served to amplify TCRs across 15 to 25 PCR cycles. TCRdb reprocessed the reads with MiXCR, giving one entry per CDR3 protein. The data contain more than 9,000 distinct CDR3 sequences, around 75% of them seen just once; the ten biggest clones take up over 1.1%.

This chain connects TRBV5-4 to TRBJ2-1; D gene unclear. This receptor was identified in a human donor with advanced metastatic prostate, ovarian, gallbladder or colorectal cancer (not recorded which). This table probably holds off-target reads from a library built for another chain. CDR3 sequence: CASSLGTASYNEQFF. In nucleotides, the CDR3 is TGTGCCAGCAGCTTGGGGACGGCATCCTACAATGAGCAGTTCTTC.